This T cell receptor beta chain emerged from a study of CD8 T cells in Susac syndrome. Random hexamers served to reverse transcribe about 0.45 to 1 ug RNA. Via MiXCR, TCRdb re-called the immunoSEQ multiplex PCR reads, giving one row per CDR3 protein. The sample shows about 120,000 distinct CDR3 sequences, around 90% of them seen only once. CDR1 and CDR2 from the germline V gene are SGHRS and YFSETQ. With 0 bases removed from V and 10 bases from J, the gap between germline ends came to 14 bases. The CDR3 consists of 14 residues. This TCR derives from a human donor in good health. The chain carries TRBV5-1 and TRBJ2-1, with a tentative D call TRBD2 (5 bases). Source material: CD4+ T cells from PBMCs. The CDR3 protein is CASSLGANSGEQFF. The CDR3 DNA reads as TGCGCCAGCAGCTTGGGAGCTAATTCGGGGGAGCAGTTCTTC.